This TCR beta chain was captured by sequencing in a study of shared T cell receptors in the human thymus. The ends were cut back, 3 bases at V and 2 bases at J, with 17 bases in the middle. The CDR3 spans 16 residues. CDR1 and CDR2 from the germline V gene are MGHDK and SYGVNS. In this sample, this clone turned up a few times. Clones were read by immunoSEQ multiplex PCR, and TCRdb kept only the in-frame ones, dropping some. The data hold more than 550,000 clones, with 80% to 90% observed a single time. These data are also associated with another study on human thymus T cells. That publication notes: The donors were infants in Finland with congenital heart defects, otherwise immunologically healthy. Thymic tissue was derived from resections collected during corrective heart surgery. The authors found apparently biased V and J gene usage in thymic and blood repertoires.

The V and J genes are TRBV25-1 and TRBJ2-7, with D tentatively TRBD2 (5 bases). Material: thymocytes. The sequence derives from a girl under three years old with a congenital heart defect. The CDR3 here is CASSDFSGPGAYEQYF. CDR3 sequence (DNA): TGTGCCAGCAGTGATTTTTCGGGCCCCGGGGCCTACGAGCAGTACTTC.